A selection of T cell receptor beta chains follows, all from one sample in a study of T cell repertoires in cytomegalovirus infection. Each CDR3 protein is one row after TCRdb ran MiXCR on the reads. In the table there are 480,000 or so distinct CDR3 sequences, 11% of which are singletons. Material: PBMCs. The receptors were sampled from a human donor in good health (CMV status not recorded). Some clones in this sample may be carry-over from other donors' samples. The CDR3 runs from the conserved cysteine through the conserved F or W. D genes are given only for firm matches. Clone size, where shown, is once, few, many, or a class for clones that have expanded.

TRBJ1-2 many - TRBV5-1 TGCGCCAGCAGCTTGGGGACAGCAGCTAACTATGGCTACACCTTC CASSLGTAANYGYTF
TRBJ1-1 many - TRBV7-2 TGTGCCAGCAGCTTAGCCGCGGGTTCGAACACTGAAGCTTTCTTT CASSLAAGSNTEAFF
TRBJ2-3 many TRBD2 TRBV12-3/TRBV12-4 TGTGCCAGCAGATCTAGCGGGAGGGCCGATACGCAGTATTTT CASRSSGRADTQYF
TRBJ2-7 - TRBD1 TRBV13 TGTGCCAGCAGCTCCGAGGGGGCATCCTACGAGCAGTACTTC CASSSEGASYEQYF
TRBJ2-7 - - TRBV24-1 TGTGCCACCAGTGTCTCCGGGGCCTACGAGCAGTACTTC CATSVSGAYEQYF
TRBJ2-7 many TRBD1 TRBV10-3 TGTGCCATCGGGACAGGGGGCTCCTACGAGCAGTACTTC CAIGTGGSYEQYF
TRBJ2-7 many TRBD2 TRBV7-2 TGTGCCAGCAGCTTGGGCCAGCGGGAGAGCGAGCAGTACTTC CASSLGQRESEQYF
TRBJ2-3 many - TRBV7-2 TGTGCCAGCAGCTTAAAGCCCGGCGGCAGGGGAGGGGATACGCAGTATTTT CASSLKPGGRGGDTQYF
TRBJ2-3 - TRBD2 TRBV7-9 TGTGCCAGCAGCTTAGGAACTCTCCGGGGACTAGCGGATACTAGCACAGATACGCAGTATTTT CASSLGTLRGLADTSTDTQYF
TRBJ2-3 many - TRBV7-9 TGTGCCAGCAGCTTAGTTGGCTCACAATCAGATACGCAGTATTTT CASSLVGSQSDTQYF
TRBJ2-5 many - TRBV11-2 TGTGCCAGCAGCTATCTGACCGGTCAAGAGACCCAGTACTTC CASSYLTGQETQYF
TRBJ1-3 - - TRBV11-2 TGTGCCAGCAGCGTATCGGTCTACTCTGGAAACACCATATATTTT CASSVSVYSGNTIYF
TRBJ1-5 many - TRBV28 TGTGCCAGCAGTTTATCTCCGGCCGGTAGCAATCAGCCCCAGCATTTT CASSLSPAGSNQPQHF
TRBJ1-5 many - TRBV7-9 TGTGCCAGCAGCTTAGATGGTCAGCCCCAGCATTTT CASSLDGQPQHF
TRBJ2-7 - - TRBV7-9 TGTGCCAGCAGCCGGTTCTACGAGCAGTACTTC CASSRFYEQYF
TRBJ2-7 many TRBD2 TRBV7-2 TGTGCCAGCAGCTTAGGGGTAGCGGGCCTCTACGAGCAGTACTTC CASSLGVAGLYEQYF
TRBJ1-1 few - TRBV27 TGTGCCAGCAGTTTGGGACCCGAAGTGGGCAGTGAAGCTTTCTTT CASSLGPEVGSEAFF
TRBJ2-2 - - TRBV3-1 TGTGCCAGCAGCCCCGGGTCCGGGTTCACCGGGGAGCTGTTTTTT CASSPGSGFTGELFF
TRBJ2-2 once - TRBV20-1 TGCAGTGCCACCCGATCGGTTGCGAACACCGGGGAGCTGTTTTTT CSATRSVANTGELFF
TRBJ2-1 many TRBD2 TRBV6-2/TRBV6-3 TGTGCCAGCAGTCTACTTAGCGGGGATTTCAATGAGCAGTTCTTC CASSLLSGDFNEQFF
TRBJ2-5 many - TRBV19 TGTGCCAGTAGTTCCGGGCAGGGATGGGAGACCCAGTACTTC CASSSGQGWETQYF
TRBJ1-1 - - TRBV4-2 TGTGCCAGCAGCCAAGATGGAGGGTACACTGAAGCTTTCTTT CASSQDGGYTEAFF
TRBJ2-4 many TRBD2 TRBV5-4 TGTGCCAGCAGCGAAGCGGGGGCCTTAGCCAAAAACATTCAGTACTTC CASSEAGALAKNIQYF
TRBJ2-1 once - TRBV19 TGTGCCAGTAGTAGGGCACATGAGCAGTTCTTC CASSRAHEQFF
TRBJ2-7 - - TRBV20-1 TGCAGTGCTAGGAAGGAGAGCTCCTACGAGCAGTACTTC CSARKESSYEQYF
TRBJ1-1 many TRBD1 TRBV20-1 TGCAGTGCTAGACGGGACAGTCACACTGAAGCTTTCTTT CSARRDSHTEAFF
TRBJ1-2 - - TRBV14 TGTGCCAGCAGCCAAGAGAGAGGGAGCGGCTACACCTTC CASSQERGSGYTF
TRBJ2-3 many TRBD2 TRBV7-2 TGTGCCAGCAGCTTAGAAGGGACTAGCGGGGGGCCCGCGGATACGCAGTATTTT CASSLEGTSGGPADTQYF
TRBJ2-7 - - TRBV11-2 TGTGCCAGCAGCTTAAGATACGACTCGGCCTACGAGCAGTACTTC CASSLRYDSAYEQYF
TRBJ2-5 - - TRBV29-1 TGCAGCGTTCTCCTTACAGGGTCGGTGGAGACCCAGTACTTC CSVLLTGSVETQYF
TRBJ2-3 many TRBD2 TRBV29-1 TGCAGCGTTGTTAGCGGGAGTCGCACAGATACGCAGTATTTT CSVVSGSRTDTQYF
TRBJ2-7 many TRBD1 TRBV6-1 TGTGCCAGCAGACAGGGGGAAAACGAGCAGTACTTC CASRQGENEQYF
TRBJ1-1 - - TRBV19 TGTGGCAGTAGTATTTGGGGGAACACTGAAGCTTTCTTT CGSSIWGNTEAFF
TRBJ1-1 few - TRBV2 TGTGCCAGAGACAGTTCCAACACTGAAGCTTTCTTT CARDSSNTEAFF
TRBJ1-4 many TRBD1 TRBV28 TGTGCCAGCAGCAAAGAAGGGACAGGGGACGAAAAACTGTTTTTT CASSKEGTGDEKLFF
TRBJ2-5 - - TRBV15 TGTGCCACCAGCCGAAGCCCCCTGAGCGGCGAGACCCAGTACTTC CATSRSPLSGETQYF
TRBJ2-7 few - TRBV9 TGTGCCAGCAGCCAGGGGTGGGACGAGCAGTACTTC CASSQGWDEQYF
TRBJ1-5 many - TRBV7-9 TGTGCCAGCAGCTTAGAGGGGTTGGCACATAGCAATCAGCCCCAGCATTTT CASSLEGLAHSNQPQHF
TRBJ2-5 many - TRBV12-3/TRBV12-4 TGTGCCAGCAGTTTGCAAGTAGAGACCCAGTACTTC CASSLQVETQYF
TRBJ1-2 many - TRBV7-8 TGTGCCAGCAGCTTGGGTCACCGATATGGCTACACCTTC CASSLGHRYGYTF
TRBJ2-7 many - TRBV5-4 TGTGCCAGCAGCTTGGTCACGACTCCCACAAAACTCTACGAGCAGTACTTC CASSLVTTPTKLYEQYF
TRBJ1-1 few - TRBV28 TGTGCCAGCAGTTTAAGGTCAGGGGACACTGAAGCTTTCTTT CASSLRSGDTEAFF
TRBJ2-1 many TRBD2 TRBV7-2 TGTGCCAGCAGCTTACTATATCGAAGCGGGGGGGCAAATGAGCAGTTCTTC CASSLLYRSGGANEQFF
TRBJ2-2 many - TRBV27 TGTGCCAGCTCTCCCTTGGTGCGGGCGGCTGCCACCGGGGAGCTGTTTTTT CASSPLVRAAATGELFF
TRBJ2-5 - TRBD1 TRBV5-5 TGTGCCAGCAGCTTGGACAACAGGGGAAAGACCCAGTACTTC CASSLDNRGKTQYF
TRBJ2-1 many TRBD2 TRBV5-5 TGTGCCAGCAGCTTTCGACTAGCGGGAGACAATGAGCAGTTCTTC CASSFRLAGDNEQFF
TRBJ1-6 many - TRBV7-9 TGTGCCAGCAGCTTTGGGGGGACCCAGAATTCACCCCTCCACTTT CASSFGGTQNSPLHF
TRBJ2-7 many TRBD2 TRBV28 TGTGCCAGCAGTCTCACTAGCGGTCGGTGGAACGAGCAGTACTTC CASSLTSGRWNEQYF
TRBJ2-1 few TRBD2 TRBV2 TGTGCCAGCAGCTCACTAGCGGGGGGGCCCCATGAGCAGTTCTTC CASSSLAGGPHEQFF
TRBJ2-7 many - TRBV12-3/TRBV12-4 TGTGCCAGCAGTTTACCCCCCCCCTACGAGCAGTACTTC CASSLPPPYEQYF